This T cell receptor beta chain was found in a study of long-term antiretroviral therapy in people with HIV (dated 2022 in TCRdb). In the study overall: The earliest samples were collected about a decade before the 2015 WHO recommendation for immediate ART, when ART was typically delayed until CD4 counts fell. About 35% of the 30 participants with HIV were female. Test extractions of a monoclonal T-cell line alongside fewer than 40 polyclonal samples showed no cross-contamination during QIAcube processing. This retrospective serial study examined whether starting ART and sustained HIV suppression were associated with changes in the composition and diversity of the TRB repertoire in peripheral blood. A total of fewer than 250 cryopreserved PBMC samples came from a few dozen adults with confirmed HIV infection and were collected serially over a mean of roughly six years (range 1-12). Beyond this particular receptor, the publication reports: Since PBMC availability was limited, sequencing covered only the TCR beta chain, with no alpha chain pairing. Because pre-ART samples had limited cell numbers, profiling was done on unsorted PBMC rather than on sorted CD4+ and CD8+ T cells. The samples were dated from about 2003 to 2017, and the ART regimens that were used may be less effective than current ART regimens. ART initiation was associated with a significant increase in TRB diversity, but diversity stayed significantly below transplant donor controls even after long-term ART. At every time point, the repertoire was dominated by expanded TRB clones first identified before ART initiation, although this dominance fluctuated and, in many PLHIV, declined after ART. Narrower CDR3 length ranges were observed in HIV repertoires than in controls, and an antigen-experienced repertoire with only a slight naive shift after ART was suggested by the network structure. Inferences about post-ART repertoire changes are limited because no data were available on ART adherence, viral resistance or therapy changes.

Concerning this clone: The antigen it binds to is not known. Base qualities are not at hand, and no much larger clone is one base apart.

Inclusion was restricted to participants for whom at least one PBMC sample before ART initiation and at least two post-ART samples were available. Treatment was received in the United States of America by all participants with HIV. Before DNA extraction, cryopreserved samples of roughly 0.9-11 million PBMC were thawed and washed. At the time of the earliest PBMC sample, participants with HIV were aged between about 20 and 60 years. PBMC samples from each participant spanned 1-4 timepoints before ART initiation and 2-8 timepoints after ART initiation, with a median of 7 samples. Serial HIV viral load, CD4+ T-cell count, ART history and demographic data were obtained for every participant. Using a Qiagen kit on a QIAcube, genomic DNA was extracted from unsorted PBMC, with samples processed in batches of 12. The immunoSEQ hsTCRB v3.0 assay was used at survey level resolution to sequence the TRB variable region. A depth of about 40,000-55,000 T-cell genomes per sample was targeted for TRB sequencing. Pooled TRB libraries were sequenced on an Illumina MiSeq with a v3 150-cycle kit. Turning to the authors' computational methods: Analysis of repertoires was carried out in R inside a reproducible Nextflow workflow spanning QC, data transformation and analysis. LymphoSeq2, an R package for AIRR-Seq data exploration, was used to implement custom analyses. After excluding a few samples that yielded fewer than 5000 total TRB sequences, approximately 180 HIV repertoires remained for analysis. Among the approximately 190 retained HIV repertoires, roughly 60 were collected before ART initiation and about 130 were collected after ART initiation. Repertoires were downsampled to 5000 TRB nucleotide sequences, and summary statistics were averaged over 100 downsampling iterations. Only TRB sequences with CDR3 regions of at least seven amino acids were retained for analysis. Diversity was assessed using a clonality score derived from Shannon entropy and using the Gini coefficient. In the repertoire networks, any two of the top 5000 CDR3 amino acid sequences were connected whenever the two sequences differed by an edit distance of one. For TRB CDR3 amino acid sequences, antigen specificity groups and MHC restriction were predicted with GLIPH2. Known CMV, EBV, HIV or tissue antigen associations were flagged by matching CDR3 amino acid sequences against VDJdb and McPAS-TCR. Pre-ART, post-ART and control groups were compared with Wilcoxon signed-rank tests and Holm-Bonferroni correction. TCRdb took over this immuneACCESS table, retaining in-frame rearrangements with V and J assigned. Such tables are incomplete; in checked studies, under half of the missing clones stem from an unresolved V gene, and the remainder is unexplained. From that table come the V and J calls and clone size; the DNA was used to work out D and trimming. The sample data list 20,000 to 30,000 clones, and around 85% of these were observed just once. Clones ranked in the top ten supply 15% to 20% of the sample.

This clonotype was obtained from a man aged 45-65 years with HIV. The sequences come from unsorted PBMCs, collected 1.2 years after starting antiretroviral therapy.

For the CDR3, the sequence is CASNTRQGSNQPQHF. The DNA reads as follows: TGTGCCAGTAACACTAGACAGGGTAGCAATCAGCCCCAGCATTTT. Recombination joined TRBV19 with TRBJ1-5, with TRBD1 matching 7 junction bases. From cysteine to phenylalanine, the CDR3 is 15 amino acids long. Only the CDR3 DNA is retained, 45 bases long and in frame from the first base. CDR1 and CDR2, looked up from the germline V gene (reference sequence), are LNHDA and SQIVND. The germline V and J ends show losses of 7 bases and 0 bases respectively, and no gene match explains 6 bases of the junction.